These T cell receptor beta chains were read from a single sample in a study of OX40 agonist ivuxolimab in advanced cancers. Sequencing used immunoSEQ multiplex PCR; TCRdb keeps in-frame clones, though not all of them. The sample shows 100,000 or so clones, 92% of them seen only once. Sample: CD4+ or CD8+ T cells sorted from blood, taken in a trial of the OX40 agonist ivuxolimab. All receptors derive from an adult with an advanced solid tumor such as melanoma, head and neck, liver or kidney cancer. Each CDR3 is given with its conserved first and last residue. The D gene is left open where the match is weak. Clone size is stated in some rows and not others, as once, few, many or a class when expanded.

V gene: TRBV6-5
J gene: TRBJ2-1
D gene: TRBD2
clone size: NA
CDR3 DNA: TGTGCCAGCAGTCCTATAGCGGGCTACTACAATGAGCAGTTCTTC
CDR3 protein: CASSPIAGYYNEQFF

V gene: TRBV11-2
J gene: TRBJ2-5
D gene: NA
clone size: NA
CDR3 DNA: TGTGCCAGCAGCTGGTACTGGGAACTCGAGGAGACCCAGTACTTC
CDR3 protein: CASSWYWELEETQYF

V gene: TRBV5-5
J gene: TRBJ1-1
D gene: NA
clone size: once
CDR3 DNA: TGTGCCAGCAGCTGGGGGGACACACTGAACACTGAAGCTTTCTTT
CDR3 protein: CASSWGDTLNTEAFF

V gene: TRBV27
J gene: TRBJ1-5
D gene: NA
clone size: NA
CDR3 DNA: TGTGCCAGCACCCCCTTGGGAGGGAGCAATCAGCCCCAGCATTTT
CDR3 protein: CASTPLGGSNQPQHF

V gene: TRBV14
J gene: TRBJ2-5
D gene: NA
clone size: NA
CDR3 DNA: TGTGCCAGCAGCCAATACAGGATCCAAGAGACCCAGTACTTC
CDR3 protein: CASSQYRIQETQYF

V gene: TRBV9
J gene: TRBJ1-1
D gene: TRBD1
clone size: NA
CDR3 DNA: TGTGCCAGCAGCGTAGGGACAGGAATGAACACTGAAGCTTTCTTT
CDR3 protein: CASSVGTGMNTEAFF

V gene: TRBV5-1
J gene: TRBJ1-2
D gene: NA
clone size: NA
CDR3 DNA: TGCGCCAGCAGCTTGGGGCCAGCTTATGGCTACACCTTC
CDR3 protein: CASSLGPAYGYTF

V gene: TRBV10-1
J gene: TRBJ2-7
D gene: NA
clone size: NA
CDR3 DNA: TGCGCCAGCAGTGAGTCCCCTTTTAACTACGAGCAGTACTTC
CDR3 protein: CASSESPFNYEQYF

V gene: TRBV2
J gene: TRBJ2-1
D gene: NA
clone size: once
CDR3 DNA: TGTGCCAGCAGTGAGGGGCTAGCAACGAACAATGAGCAGTTCTTC
CDR3 protein: CASSEGLATNNEQFF

V gene: TRBV20-1
J gene: TRBJ1-1
D gene: NA
clone size: NA
CDR3 DNA: TGCAGTGCGGGAGTTGAGGGTGAAGCTTTCTTT
CDR3 protein: CSAGVEGEAFF

V gene: TRBV6-5
J gene: TRBJ1-1
D gene: NA
clone size: once
CDR3 DNA: TGTGCCAGCAGCCTGGTTACCGGGCCCACTGAAGCTTTCTTT
CDR3 protein: CASSLVTGPTEAFF

V gene: TRBV5-6
J gene: TRBJ2-7
D gene: TRBD1
clone size: NA
CDR3 DNA: TGTGCCAGCAGCCTCACCCTGACAGGGGTCGAATACGAGCAGTACTTC
CDR3 protein: CASSLTLTGVEYEQYF

V gene: TRBV28
J gene: TRBJ1-4
D gene: NA
clone size: NA
CDR3 DNA: TGTGCCAGCAGTGGGGGACGACTGTTTTTT
CDR3 protein: CASSGGRLFF

V gene: TRBV6-5
J gene: TRBJ1-2
D gene: NA
clone size: once
CDR3 DNA: TGTGCCAGCAGTTACCTGGGTTTTGATGGCTACACCTTC
CDR3 protein: CASSYLGFDGYTF

V gene: TRBV9
J gene: TRBJ2-3
D gene: NA
clone size: NA
CDR3 DNA: TGTGCCAGCAGCGGGATCCGGGGCGTAGCTAGCACAGATACGCAGTATTTT
CDR3 protein: CASSGIRGVASTDTQYF

V gene: TRBV4-1
J gene: TRBJ2-1
D gene: TRBD2
clone size: once
CDR3 DNA: TGCGCCAGCAGCCCTAGCGGGAGGGCCGGGTACAATGAGCAGTTCTTC
CDR3 protein: CASSPSGRAGYNEQFF

V gene: TRBV7-9
J gene: TRBJ2-1
D gene: NA
clone size: NA
CDR3 DNA: TGTGCCAGCAGCAAGATTGGGACCAAAGAGCAGTTCTTC
CDR3 protein: CASSKIGTKEQFF